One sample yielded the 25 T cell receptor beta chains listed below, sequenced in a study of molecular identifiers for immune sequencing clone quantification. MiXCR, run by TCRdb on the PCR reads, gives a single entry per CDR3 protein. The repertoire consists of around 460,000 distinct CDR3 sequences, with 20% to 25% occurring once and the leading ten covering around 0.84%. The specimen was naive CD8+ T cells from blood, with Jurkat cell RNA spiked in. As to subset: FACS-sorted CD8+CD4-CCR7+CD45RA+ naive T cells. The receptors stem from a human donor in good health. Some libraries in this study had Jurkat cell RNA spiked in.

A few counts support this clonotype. The CDR3 DNA sequence: TGCAGTGCTTTGGACAGGAACACCGGGGAGCTGTTTTTT. Translating gives CSALDRNTGELFF. The V and J genes are TRBV20-1 and TRBJ2-2; TRBD1 might be the D (6 bases). V was trimmed by 5 bases and J by 1 base, leaving 8 bases between them. CDR1 is DFQATT, CDR2 SNEGSKA, per germline (reference sequence). This CDR3 is 13 amino acids long.

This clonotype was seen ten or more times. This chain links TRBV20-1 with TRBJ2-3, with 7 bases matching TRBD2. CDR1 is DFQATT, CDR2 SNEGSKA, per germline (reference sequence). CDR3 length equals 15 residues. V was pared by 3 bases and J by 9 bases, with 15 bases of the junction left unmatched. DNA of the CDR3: TGCAGTGCTAGGAATCTAGCGGACTTGGATTGGACGCAGTATTTT. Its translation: CSARNLADLDWTQYF.

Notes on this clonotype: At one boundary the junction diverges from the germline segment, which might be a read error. CDR3 amino acids: CASGLGGLAGVYEQYF. As DNA, the CDR3 is TGTGCCAGCGGCTTAGGGGGACTAGCGGGGGTTTACGAGCAGTACTTC. The chain carries TRBV7-2 and TRBJ2-7; TRBD2 matches 14 bases. The germline gives CDR1 SGHTA, CDR2 FQGNSA. The CDR3 runs to 16 residues.

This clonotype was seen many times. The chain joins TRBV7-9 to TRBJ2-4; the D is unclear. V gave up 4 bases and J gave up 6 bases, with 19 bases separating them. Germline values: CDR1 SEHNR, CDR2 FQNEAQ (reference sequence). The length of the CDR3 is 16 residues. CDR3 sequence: CASSYTINQPPNIQYF. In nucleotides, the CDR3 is TGTGCCAGCAGCTATACTATCAACCAGCCGCCAAACATTCAGTACTTC.

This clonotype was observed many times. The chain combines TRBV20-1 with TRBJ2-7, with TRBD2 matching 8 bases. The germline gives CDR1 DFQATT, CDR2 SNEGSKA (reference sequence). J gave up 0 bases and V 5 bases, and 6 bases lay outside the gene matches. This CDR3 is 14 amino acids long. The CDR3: CSASPSGSSYEQYF. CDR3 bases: TGCAGTGCTTCCCCCAGCGGGAGCTCCTACGAGCAGTACTTC.

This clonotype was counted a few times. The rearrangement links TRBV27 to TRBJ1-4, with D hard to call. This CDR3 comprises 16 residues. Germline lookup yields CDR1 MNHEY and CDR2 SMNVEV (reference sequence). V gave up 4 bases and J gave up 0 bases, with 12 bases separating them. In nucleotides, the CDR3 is TGTGCCAGCAGTTCTGATCCGAGGGCAACTAATGAAAAACTGTTTTTT. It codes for CASSSDPRATNEKLFF.

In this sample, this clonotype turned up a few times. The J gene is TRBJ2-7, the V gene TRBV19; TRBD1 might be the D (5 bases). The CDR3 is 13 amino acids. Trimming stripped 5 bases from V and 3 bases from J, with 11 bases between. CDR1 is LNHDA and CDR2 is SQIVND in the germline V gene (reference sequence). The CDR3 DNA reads TGTGCCAGTAGTGGGGCCGTACTCTACGAGCAGTACTTC. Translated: CASSGAVLYEQYF. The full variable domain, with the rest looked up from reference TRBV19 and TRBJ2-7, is DGGITQSPKYLFRKEGQNVTLSCEQNLNHDAMYWYRQDPGQGLRLIYYSQIVNDFQKGDIAEGYSVSREKKESFPLTVTSAQKNPTAFYLCASSGAVLYEQYFGPGTRLTVT.

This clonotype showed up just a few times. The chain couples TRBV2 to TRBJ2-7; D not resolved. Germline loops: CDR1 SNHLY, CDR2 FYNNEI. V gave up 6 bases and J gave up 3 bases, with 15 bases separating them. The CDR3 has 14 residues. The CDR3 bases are TGTGCCAGCAGGCCCTTCCTAGGTTACTACGAGCAGTACTTC. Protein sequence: CASRPFLGYYEQYF.

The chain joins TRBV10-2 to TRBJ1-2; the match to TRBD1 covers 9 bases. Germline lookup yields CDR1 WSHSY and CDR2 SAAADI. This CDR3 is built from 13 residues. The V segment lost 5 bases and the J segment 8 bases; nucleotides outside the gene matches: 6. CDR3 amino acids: CASSPGQGGGYTF. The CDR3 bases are TGCGCCAGCAGTCCGGGACAGGGAGGAGGCTACACCTTC.

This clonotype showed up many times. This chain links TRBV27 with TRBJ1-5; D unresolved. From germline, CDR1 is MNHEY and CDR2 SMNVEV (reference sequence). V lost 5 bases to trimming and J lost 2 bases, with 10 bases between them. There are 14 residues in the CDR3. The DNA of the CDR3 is TGTGCCAGCAGTCTAAGACAAGGCAATCAGCCCCAGCATTTT. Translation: CASSLRQGNQPQHF.

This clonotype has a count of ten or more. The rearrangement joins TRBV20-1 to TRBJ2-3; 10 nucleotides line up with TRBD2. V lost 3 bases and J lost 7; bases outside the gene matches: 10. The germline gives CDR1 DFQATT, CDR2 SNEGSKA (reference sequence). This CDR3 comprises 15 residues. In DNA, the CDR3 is TGCAGTGCTAGGCCTACTAGCGGGGATTGGAATACGCAGTATTTT. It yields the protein CSARPTSGDWNTQYF.

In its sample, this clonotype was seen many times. The CDR3 here is CASKLVAGAYEQYF. The DNA of the CDR3 is TGTGCTAGTAAGTTGGTGGCGGGTGCCTACGAGCAGTACTTC. The gene calls are TRBV12-5 and TRBJ2-7; D possibly corresponds to TRBD2 (5 bases). Germline V gene sequence: CDR1 LGHNT, CDR2 FRNRAP. The germline V and J ends were trimmed by 8 bases and 2 bases, with 16 bases remaining between them. The length of the CDR3 is 14 residues.

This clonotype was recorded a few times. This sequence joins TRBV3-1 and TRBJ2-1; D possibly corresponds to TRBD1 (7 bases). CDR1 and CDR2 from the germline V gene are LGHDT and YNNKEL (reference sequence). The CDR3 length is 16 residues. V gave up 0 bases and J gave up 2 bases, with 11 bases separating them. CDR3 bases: TGTGCCAGCAGCCAAGAAGGAGGGGGCCCCTACAATGAGCAGTTCTTC. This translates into CASSQEGGGPYNEQFF.

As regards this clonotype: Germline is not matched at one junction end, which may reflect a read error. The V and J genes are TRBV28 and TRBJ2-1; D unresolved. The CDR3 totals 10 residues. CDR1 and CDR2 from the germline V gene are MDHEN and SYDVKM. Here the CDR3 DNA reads TGTGCCAGCAGCCGGAATGAGCAGGTCTTC. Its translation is CASSRNEQVF.

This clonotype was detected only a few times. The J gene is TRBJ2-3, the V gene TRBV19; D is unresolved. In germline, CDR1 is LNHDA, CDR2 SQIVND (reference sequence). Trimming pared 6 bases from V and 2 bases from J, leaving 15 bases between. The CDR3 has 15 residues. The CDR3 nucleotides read TGTGCCAGTAGGTCCATCACAAGGTCCACAGATACGCAGTATTTT. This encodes CASRSITRSTDTQYF.

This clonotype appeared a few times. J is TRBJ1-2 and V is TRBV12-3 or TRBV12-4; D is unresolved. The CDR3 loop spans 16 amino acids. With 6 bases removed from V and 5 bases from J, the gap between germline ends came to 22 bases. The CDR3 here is CASSHLSSGRSYGYTF. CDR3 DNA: TGTGCCAGCAGCCATTTAAGCTCTGGCAGATCATATGGCTACACCTTC.

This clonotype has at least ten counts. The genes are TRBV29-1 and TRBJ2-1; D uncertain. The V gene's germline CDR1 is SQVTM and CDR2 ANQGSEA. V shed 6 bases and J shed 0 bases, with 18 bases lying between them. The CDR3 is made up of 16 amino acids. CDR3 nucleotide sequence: TGCAGCGTCCTTCAACCCTCGCCGAGCTCCTACAATGAGCAGTTCTTC. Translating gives CSVLQPSPSSYNEQFF.

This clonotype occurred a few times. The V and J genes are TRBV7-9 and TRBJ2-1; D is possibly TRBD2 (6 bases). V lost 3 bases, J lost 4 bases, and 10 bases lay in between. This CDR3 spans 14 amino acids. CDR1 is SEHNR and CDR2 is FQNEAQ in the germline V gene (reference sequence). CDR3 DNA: TGTGCCAGCAGCTTTAGCGGACCGTACAATGAGCAGTTCTTC. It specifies CASSFSGPYNEQFF.

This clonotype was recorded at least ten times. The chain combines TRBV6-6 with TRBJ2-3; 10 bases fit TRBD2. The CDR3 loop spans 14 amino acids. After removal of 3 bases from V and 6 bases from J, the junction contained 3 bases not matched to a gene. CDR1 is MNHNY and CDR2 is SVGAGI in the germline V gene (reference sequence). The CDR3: CASSYGSGGDTQYF. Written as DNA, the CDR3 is TGTGCCAGCAGTTATGGTAGCGGGGGGGATACGCAGTATTTT.

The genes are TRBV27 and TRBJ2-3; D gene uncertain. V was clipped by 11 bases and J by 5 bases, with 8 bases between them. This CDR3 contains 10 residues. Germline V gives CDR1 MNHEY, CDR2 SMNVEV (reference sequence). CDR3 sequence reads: CALCRDTQYF. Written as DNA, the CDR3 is TGTGCCCTCTGTCGAGATACGCAGTATTTT.

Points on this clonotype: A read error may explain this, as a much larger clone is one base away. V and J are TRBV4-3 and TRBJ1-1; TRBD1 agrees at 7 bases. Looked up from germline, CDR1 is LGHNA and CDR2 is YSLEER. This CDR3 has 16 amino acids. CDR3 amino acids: CVSSQVMGQKHTEAFF. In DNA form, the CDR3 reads TGCGTCAGCAGCCAAGTTATGGGACAGAAGCACACTGAAGCTTTCTTT.

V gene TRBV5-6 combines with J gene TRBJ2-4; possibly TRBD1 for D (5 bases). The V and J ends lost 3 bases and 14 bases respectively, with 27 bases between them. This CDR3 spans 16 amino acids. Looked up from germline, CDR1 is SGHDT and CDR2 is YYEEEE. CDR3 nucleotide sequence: TGTGCCAGCAGCTCACCAGGGTCGGACATGGCTTTTGGAGAGTACTTC. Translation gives CASSSPGSDMAFGEYF. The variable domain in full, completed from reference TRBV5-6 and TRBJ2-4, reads DAGVTQSPTHLIKTRGQQVTLRCSPKSGHDTVSWYQQALGQGPQFIFQYYEEEERQRGNFPDRFSGHQFPNYSSELNVNALLLGDSALYLCASSSPGSDMAFGEYFGAGTRLSVL.

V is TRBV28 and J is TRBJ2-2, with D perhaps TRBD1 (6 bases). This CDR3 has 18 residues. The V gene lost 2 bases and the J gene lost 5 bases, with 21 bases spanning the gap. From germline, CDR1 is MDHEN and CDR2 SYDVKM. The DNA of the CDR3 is TGTGCCAGCAGTTTAGGCAGTGCAGGGGTTATAGAGACCGGGGAGCTGTTTTTT. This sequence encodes CASSLGSAGVIETGELFF.

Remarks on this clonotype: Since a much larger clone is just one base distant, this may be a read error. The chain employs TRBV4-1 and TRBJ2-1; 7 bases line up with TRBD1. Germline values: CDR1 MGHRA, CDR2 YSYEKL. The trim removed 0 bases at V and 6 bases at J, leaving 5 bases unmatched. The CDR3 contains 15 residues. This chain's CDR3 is CASSQDKGQSNEQFF. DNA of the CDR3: TGCGCCAGCAGCCAAGATAAGGGACAGAGCAATGAGCAGTTCTTC.

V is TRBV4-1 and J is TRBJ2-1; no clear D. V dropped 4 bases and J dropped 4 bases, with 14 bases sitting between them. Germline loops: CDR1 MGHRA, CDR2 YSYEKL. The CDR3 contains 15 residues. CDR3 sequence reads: CASSPLAQAYNEQFF. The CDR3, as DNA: TGCGCCAGCAGCCCTCTTGCGCAGGCGTACAATGAGCAGTTCTTC.